These 3 T cell receptor beta chains share one sample of origin, sequenced in a study of shared clonotypes between healthy human individuals. Profiled with immunoSEQ multiplex PCR; TCRdb holds only in-frame clones, not every one. The data hold roughly 640,000 clones, with around 97% observed a single time. Specimen: naive CD4+ T cells sorted from blood. Subset defined: CD45RA+ positively selected. The receptors originated from a young woman in good health.

Only one count was recorded for this clone. The chain couples TRBV7-8 to TRBJ2-7, with D possibly being TRBD1 (7 bases). The CDR3 has 15 residues. Trimming removed 7 bases from V and 3 bases from J, with 19 bases in between. CDR1 and CDR2 from the germline V gene are SGHVS and FQNEAQ. In nucleotides, the CDR3 is TGTGCCAGCAAAAAAAGGGGGGACAGATTCTACGAGCAGTACTTC. It translates to CASKKRGDRFYEQYF.

This chain connects TRBV19 to TRBJ1-1; D uncertain. CDR3 length: 11 amino acids. Germline assignment: CDR1 LNHDA and CDR2 SQIVND (reference sequence). V lost 7 bases and J lost 1, with 4 bases in between. In DNA, the CDR3 is TGTGCCAGTACGAAGAACACTGAAGCTTTCTTT. It encodes CASTKNTEAFF. The variable domain in full, completed from reference TRBV19 and TRBJ1-1, reads DGGITQSPKYLFRKEGQNVTLSCEQNLNHDAMYWYRQDPGQGLRLIYYSQIVNDFQKGDIAEGYSVSREKKESFPLTVTSAQKNPTAFYLCASTKNTEAFFGQGTRLTVV.

This chain links TRBV28 with TRBJ2-7; D might be TRBD1 or TRBD2, each matching 5 bases. The CDR3 is 16 residues long. Trimming left V 5 bases short and J 1 base short, with 18 bases between. From germline, CDR1 is MDHEN and CDR2 SYDVKM. In nucleotides, the CDR3 is TGTGCCAGCAGTGGGCAGGGCGCGGGTGAGTCCTACGAGCAGTACTTC. This gives the protein CASSGQGAGESYEQYF.